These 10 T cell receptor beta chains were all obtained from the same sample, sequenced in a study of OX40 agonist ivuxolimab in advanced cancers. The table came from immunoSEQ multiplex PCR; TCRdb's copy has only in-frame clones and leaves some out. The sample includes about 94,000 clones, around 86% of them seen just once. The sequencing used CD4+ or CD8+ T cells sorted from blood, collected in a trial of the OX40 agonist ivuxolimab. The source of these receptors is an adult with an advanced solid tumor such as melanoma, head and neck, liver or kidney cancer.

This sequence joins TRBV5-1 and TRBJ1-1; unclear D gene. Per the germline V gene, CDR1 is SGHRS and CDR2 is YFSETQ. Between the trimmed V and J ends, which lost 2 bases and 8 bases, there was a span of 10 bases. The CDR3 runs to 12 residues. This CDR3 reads CASSLVSGEAFF. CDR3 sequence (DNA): TGCGCCAGCAGCTTAGTGTCGGGGGAAGCTTTCTTT. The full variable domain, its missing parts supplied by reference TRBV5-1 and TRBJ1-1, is KAGVTQTPRYLIKTRGQQVTLSCSPISGHRSVSWYQQTPGQGLQFLFEYFSETQRNKGNFPGRFSGRQFSNSRSEMNVSTLELGDSALYLCASSLVSGEAFFGQGTRLTVV.

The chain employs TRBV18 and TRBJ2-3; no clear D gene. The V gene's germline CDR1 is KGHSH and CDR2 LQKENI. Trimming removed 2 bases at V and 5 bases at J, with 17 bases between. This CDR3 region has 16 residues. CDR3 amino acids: CASSPEAPRLVDTQYF. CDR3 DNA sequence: TGTGCCAGCTCACCAGAGGCACCCCGGTTGGTAGATACGCAGTATTTT.

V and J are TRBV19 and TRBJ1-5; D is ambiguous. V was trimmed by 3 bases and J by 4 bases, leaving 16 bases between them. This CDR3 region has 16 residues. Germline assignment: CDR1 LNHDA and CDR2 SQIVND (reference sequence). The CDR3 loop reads CASSISTPGPNQPQHF. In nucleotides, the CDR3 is TGTGCCAGTAGTATCTCCACCCCGGGTCCAAATCAGCCCCAGCATTTT.

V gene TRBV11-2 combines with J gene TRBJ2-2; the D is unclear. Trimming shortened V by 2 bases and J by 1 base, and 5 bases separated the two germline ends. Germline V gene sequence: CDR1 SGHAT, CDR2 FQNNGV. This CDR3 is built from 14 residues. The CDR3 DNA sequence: TGTGCCAGCAGCTTAATCGTGAACACCGGGGAGCTGTTTTTT. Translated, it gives CASSLIVNTGELFF.

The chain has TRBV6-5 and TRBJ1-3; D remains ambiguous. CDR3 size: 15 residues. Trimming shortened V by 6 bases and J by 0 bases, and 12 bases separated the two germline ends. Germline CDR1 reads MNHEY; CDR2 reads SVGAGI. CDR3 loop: CASRTPLNSGNTIYF. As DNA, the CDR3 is TGTGCCAGCAGAACACCACTGAACTCTGGAAACACCATATATTTT.

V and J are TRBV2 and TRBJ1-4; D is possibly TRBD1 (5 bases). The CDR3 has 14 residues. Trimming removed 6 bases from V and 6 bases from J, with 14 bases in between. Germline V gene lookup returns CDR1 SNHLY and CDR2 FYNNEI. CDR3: CASRGTRLDEKLFF. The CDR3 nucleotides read TGTGCCAGCAGGGGGACGCGGCTGGATGAAAAACTGTTTTTT. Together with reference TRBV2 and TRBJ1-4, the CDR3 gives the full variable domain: EPEVTQTPSHQVTQMGQEVILRCVPISNHLYFYWYRQILGQKVEFLVSFYNNEISEKSEIFDDQFSVERPDGSNFTLKIRSTKLEDSAMYFCASRGTRLDEKLFFGSGTQLSVL.

The CDR3 spells CASSYSRDRSYEQYF. CDR3 DNA sequence: TGTGCCAGCAGTTACTCCCGGGACAGGTCCTACGAGCAGTACTTC. The chain employs TRBV6-5 and TRBJ2-7, with TRBD1 matching 8 bases. This CDR3 is built from 15 residues. V dropped 0 bases and J dropped 1; count of bases not matched to a gene: 2. CDR1 MNHEY and CDR2 SVGAGI come from the germline V gene.

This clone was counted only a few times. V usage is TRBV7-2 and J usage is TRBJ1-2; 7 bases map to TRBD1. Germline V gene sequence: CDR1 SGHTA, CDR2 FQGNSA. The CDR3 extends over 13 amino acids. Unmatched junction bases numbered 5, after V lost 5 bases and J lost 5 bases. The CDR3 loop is CASSPGGRYGYTF. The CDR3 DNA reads TGTGCCAGCAGCCCAGGGGGACGGTATGGCTACACCTTC.

The CDR3 DNA is TGTGCCACCAGCAGAGGCGGACAGGGCACAGATACGCAGTATTTT. Protein: CATSRGGQGTDTQYF. The J gene is TRBJ2-3, the V gene TRBV15; 7 bases agree with TRBD1. The CDR3 contains 15 residues. Germline trimming cut 1 base from V and 1 base from J; bases unmatched to any gene: 2. CDR1 and CDR2 (germline): LNHNV, YYDKDF (reference sequence).

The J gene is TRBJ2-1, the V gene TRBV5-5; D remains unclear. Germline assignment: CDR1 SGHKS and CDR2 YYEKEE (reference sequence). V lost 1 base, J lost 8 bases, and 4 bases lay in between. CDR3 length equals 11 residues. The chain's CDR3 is CASSLRDEQFF. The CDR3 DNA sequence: TGTGCCAGCAGCTTGAGGGATGAGCAGTTCTTC.